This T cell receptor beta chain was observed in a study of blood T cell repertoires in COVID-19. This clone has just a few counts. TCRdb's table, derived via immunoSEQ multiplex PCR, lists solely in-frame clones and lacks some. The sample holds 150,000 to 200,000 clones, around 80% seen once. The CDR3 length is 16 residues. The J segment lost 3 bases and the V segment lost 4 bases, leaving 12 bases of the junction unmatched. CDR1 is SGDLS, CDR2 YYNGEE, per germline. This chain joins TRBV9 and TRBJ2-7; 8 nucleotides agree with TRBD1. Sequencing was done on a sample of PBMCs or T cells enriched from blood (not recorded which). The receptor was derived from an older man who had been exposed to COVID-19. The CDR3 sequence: CASSPDRARGIYEQYF. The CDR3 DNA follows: TGTGCCAGCAGCCCGGACAGGGCCCGGGGGATCTACGAGCAGTACTTC.